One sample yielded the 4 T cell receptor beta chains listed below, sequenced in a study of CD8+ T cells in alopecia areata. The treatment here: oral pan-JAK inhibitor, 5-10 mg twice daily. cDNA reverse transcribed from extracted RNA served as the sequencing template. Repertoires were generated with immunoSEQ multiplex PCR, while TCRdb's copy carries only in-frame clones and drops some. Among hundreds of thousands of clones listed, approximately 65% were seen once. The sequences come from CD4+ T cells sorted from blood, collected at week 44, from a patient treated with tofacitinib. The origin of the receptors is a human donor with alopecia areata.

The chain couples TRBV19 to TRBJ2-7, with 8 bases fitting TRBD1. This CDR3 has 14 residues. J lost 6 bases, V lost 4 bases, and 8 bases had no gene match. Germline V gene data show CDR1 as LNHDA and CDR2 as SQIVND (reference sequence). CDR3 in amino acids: CASSTATGGGEQYF. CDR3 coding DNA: TGTGCCAGTAGTACCGCTACAGGGGGAGGCGAGCAGTACTTC. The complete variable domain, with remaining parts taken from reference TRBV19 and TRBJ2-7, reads DGGITQSPKYLFRKEGQNVTLSCEQNLNHDAMYWYRQDPGQGLRLIYYSQIVNDFQKGDIAEGYSVSREKKESFPLTVTSAQKNPTAFYLCASSTATGGGEQYFGPGTRLTVT.

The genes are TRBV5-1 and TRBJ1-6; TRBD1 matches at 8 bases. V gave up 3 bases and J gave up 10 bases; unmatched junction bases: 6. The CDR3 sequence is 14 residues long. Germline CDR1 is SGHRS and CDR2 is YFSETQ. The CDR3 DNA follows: TGCGCCAGCAGCTCGGACAGGGAAAGATCACCCCTCCACTTT. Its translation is CASSSDRERSPLHF.

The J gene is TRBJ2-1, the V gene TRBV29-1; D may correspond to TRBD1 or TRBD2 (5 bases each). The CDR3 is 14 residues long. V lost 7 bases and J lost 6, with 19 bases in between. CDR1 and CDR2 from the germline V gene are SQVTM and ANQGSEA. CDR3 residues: CSGAVGVRGNEQFF. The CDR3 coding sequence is TGCAGCGGGGCCGTGGGGGTAAGAGGCAATGAGCAGTTCTTC.

CDR3 residues: CASSQDSRSYEQYF. In DNA form, the CDR3 reads TGTGCCAGCAGCCAAGACTCGCGCTCCTACGAGCAGTACTTC. This sequence joins TRBV7-2 and TRBJ2-7; no clear D. The CDR3 totals 14 residues. With 5 bases removed from V and 0 bases from J, the gap between germline ends came to 11 bases. The germline CDR1 and CDR2 sequences are SGHTA and FQGNSA.